This TCR beta chain was sequenced for a study of long-term antiretroviral therapy in people with HIV. Whole-study results and caveats: Whereas controls had wider CDR3 length ranges, HIV repertoires had narrower ones. On ART adherence, viral resistance or therapy changes, no data were available. Gathering of blood took place between the mid-2000s and the late 2010s, possibly under older ART regimens.

This clone is a singleton in its sample. Its antigen is still unknown. Runs used v3.0 of the immunoSEQ assay and were done at survey level. For each individual sample, sequencing targeted roughly 40,000-50,000 T-cell genomes. Produced via immunoSEQ multiplex PCR; TCRdb's table is partial and in-frame only. Of 27,000 or so clones listed, around four fifths are singletons. From germline, CDR1 is SGHVS and CDR2 FNYEAQ. The CDR3 loop spans 14 amino acids. V was pared by 6 bases and J by 8 bases, with 19 bases between. The chain employs TRBV7-6 and TRBJ1-2, with D perhaps matching TRBD1 (6 bases). This TCR was sampled from a man between 18 and 35 years old with HIV. The material was unsorted PBMCs, obtained 0.8 years before starting antiretroviral therapy. The CDR3 loop is CASRPEQGSGGYTF. CDR3 nucleotide sequence: TGTGCCAGCAGGCCCGAACAGGGATCGGGGGGCTACACCTTC.